The 8 T cell receptor beta chains reported below all come from one sample, sequenced in a study of blood T cell repertoires in COVID-19. Clones were sequenced by immunoSEQ multiplex PCR, and TCRdb holds only the in-frame ones, with some missing. The sample comprises more than 200,000 clones, 84% of which are singletons, and 4% to 4.5% rests with the top ten. Specimen: peripheral blood. The receptors come from a man aged 55 to 70 with acute or convalescent COVID-19.

The rearrangement joins TRBV28 to TRBJ1-4, with 9 positions matching TRBD1. V lost 4 bases, J lost 7 bases, and 7 bases stayed unmatched. There are 15 residues in the CDR3. Germline V gene data show CDR1 as MDHEN and CDR2 as SYDVKM. The DNA of the CDR3 is TGTGCCAGCAGTTCACCGGGACAGGGAGGTGAAAAACTGTTTTTT. Translating it yields CASSSPGQGGEKLFF.

V and J are TRBV25-1 and TRBJ1-4; 8 nucleotides agree with TRBD1. Germline V gene sequence: CDR1 MGHDK, CDR2 SYGVNS. There are 12 residues in the CDR3. The V and J ends lost 4 bases and 8 bases, in that order; junction bases with no gene match: 0. The CDR3 is CASSGDREKLFF. The CDR3 nucleotides are TGTGCCAGCAGTGGGGACAGGGAAAAACTGTTTTTT. The variable domain in full, completed from reference TRBV25-1 and TRBJ1-4, reads EADIYQTPRYLVIGTGKKITLECSQTMGHDKMYWYQQDPGMELHLIHYSYGVNSTEKGDLSSESTVSRIRTEHFPLTLESARPSHTSQYLCASSGDREKLFFGSGTQLSVL.

This clone was seen a few times. This chain connects TRBV3-1 (or the pseudogene TRBV3-2) to TRBJ2-7, with 7 nucleotides matching TRBD2. V dropped 1 base and J dropped 2; count of bases not matched to a gene: 5. The CDR3 is made up of 15 amino acids. CDR1 LGHDT and CDR2 YNNKEL come from the germline V gene (reference sequence). CDR3 DNA: TGTGCCAGCAGCCAAGCGAGCGGGGAGACCTACGAGCAGTACTTC. As protein: CASSQASGETYEQYF.

This chain links TRBV4-1 with TRBJ2-2, with D possibly matching TRBD1 (6 bases). This CDR3 comprises 17 residues. Trimming cost V 3 bases and J 4 bases, with 18 bases left between them. The germline CDR1 and CDR2 sequences are MGHRA and YSYEKL. The CDR3 sequence is CASSQVVGRRGTGELFF. CDR3 in DNA: TGCGCCAGCAGCCAGGTCGTCGGACGCAGGGGCACCGGGGAGCTGTTTTTT.

This chain joins TRBV3-1 (or the pseudogene TRBV3-2) and TRBJ1-1, with 7 bases aligning to TRBD1. In germline, CDR1 is LGHDT, CDR2 YNNKEL (reference sequence). Trimming removed 2 bases from V and 4 bases from J; junction bases left unmatched: 19. The CDR3 has 19 amino acids. CDR3 bases: TGTGCCAGCAGCCAACCCGTACCGACAGGGTCATTTACCGGCACTGAAGCTTTCTTT. Translated: CASSQPVPTGSFTGTEAFF.

The chain couples TRBV6-2 or TRBV6-3 to TRBJ2-5; 7 nucleotides agree with TRBD2. V trimming: 2 bases; J trimming: 2 bases; junction bases outside the gene matches: 5. The CDR3 sequence is 15 residues long. Germline V gives CDR1 MNHEY, CDR2 SVGEGT. The CDR3 loop is CASSYPGGRQETQYF. CDR3 nucleotides: TGTGCCAGCAGTTACCCGGGAGGCCGGCAAGAGACCCAGTACTTC.

This clone was seen a few times. The chain combines TRBV29-1 with TRBJ2-2; 12 bases align to TRBD2. The ends lost 6 bases at V and 6 bases at J; junction bases unmatched: 8. CDR1 is SQVTM, CDR2 ANQGSEA, per germline. This CDR3 spans 15 amino acids. CDR3 sequence: CSVPQTSGSAGELFF. The DNA for the CDR3 is TGCAGCGTCCCGCAGACTAGCGGGAGCGCCGGGGAGCTGTTTTTT.

The chain has TRBV18 and TRBJ2-5, with TRBD2 matching 13 bases. Looked up from germline, CDR1 is KGHSH and CDR2 is LQKENI. The CDR3 runs 16 residues. The V gene end was trimmed by 6 bases and the J gene end by 4 bases; junction bases not matched to a gene: 8. The CDR3 here is CASSRGLAGVGETQYF. The CDR3 DNA follows: TGTGCCAGCTCTCGCGGACTAGCGGGAGTGGGAGAGACCCAGTACTTC.